Listed below are T cell receptor beta chains from one sample, sequenced in a study of OX40 agonist ivuxolimab in advanced cancers. Sequencing was performed with immunoSEQ multiplex PCR; in TCRdb, only in-frame clones are kept and a portion is missing. Of around 25,000 clones listed, roughly 85% are singletons. Sequenced here: CD4+ or CD8+ T cells sorted from blood, sampled in a trial of the OX40 agonist ivuxolimab. The receptors originated from an adult with an advanced solid tumor such as melanoma, head and neck, liver or kidney cancer. CDR3s include the opening cysteine and the closing phenylalanine or tryptophan. The order of the fields is CDR3 length, V gene, J gene, CDR3 protein.

len: 14
v_gene: TRBV7-2
j_gene: TRBJ2-3
CDR3aa: CASTPPPTGNTQYF

len: 13
v_gene: TRBV7-9
j_gene: TRBJ2-2
CDR3aa: CASQATQTGELFF

len: 15
v_gene: TRBV5-6
j_gene: TRBJ1-2
CDR3aa: CASSLGQRDFYGYTF

len: 17
v_gene: TRBV7-3
j_gene: TRBJ2-1
CDR3aa: CASSLNHPRASYNEQFF

len: 12
v_gene: TRBV6-1
j_gene: TRBJ2-1
CDR3aa: CASRRQDNEQFF

len: 16
v_gene: TRBV7-3
j_gene: TRBJ2-2
CDR3aa: CASSLMGRANTGELFF

len: 16
v_gene: TRBV15
j_gene: TRBJ2-7
CDR3aa: CATSRDLRTPQAEQYF

len: 15
v_gene: TRBV19
j_gene: TRBJ1-4
CDR3aa: CASSRRTGGHEKLFF

len: 13
v_gene: TRBV2
j_gene: TRBJ2-7
CDR3aa: CASREGPSYEQYF

len: 12
v_gene: TRBV5-4
j_gene: TRBJ2-5
CDR3aa: CASSLFGETQYF

len: 14
v_gene: TRBV7-2
j_gene: TRBJ2-3
CDR3aa: CASSLGWGGDTQYF

len: 15
v_gene: TRBV30
j_gene: TRBJ2-5
CDR3aa: CAWSLGTSGMETQYF

len: 14
v_gene: TRBV18
j_gene: TRBJ2-7
CDR3aa: CASSPQRGKYEQYF

len: 16
v_gene: TRBV19
j_gene: TRBJ1-2
CDR3aa: CASSIPDRYNPYGYTF

len: 15
v_gene: TRBV6-4
j_gene: TRBJ2-3
CDR3aa: CASSDSGGSTDTQYF

len: 15
v_gene: TRBV7-9
j_gene: TRBJ2-5
CDR3aa: CASSLGLADQETQYF

len: 13
v_gene: TRBV5-1
j_gene: TRBJ1-2
CDR3aa: CASRRTVNYGYTF

len: 19
v_gene: TRBV19
j_gene: TRBJ1-5
CDR3aa: CASSILAGQGVLGNQPQHF